The source of this T cell receptor (beta chain) is a study of regulatory T cells in long-lasting Graves disease. To make TCR beta libraries, researchers used iRepertoire HTBI primers and Arm-PCR of CDR3 regions. One entry per CDR3 protein, called by TCRdb with MiXCR from the multiplex PCR reads. Of some 240,000 distinct CDR3 sequences in the sample, 15% to 20% were seen once. For this clonotype: The junction departs from the called germline gene at one end, perhaps through a read error.

This CDR3 has 15 amino acids. Time point specified: newly diagnosed GD, antithyroid drugs for less than 3 months. From PBMCs, RNA was extracted and then used to make the TCR library. These data are also associated with another study on T cells in Graves' hyperthyroidism and ophthalmopathy.

V is TRBV12-3 or TRBV12-4 and J is TRBJ1-5, with TRBD1 as a possible D gene (6 bases). This TCR was sampled from a woman aged 25 to 45 with Graves disease. Source: peripheral blood mononuclear cells (PBMCs), taken at new diagnosis, from a patient treated with antithyroid drugs. CDR3 sequence (DNA): TGTGCCAGCAGTTTAGGGGGGGGGCGAGAGCAGCCCCGGCATTTT. Encoded protein: CASSLGGGREQPRHF.